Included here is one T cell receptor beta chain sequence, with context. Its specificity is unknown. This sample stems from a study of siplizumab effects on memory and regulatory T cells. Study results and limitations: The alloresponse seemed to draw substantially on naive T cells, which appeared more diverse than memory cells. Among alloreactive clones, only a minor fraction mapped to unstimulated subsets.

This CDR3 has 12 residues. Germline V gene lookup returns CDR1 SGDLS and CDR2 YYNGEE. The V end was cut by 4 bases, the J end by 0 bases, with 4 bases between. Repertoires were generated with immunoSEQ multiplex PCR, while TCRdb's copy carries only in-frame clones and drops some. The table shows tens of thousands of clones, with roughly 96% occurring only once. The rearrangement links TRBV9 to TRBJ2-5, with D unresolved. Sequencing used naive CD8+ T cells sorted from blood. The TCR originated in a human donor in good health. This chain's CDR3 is CASSPNQETQYF. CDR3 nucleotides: TGTGCCAGCAGCCCGAACCAAGAGACCCAGTACTTC.